The table lists the clone carrying this TCR beta chain with many counts. Its antigen is currently unknown. The TCR beta CDR3 regions underwent amplification using RNA transcripts as the source. The TCR CDR3 first-round RT-PCR relied on the HTBI primer set. A single record per CDR3 protein comes from TCRdb applying MiXCR to the multiplex PCR reads. This table holds 300,000 to 500,000 distinct CDR3 sequences, over 13% found once. The cohort's ophthalmopathy patients, a group with duration under 3 months, had a Clinical Activity Score of at least 3 and a NOSPECS grade of at least 4. Clinicians diagnosed patients from clinical symptoms, serum thyroxine and TRAb, thyroid ultrasound and orbital computed tomography. Germline CDR1 DFQATT, CDR2 SNEGSKA (reference sequence). Deletions cut 7 bases from V and 3 bases from J, with 9 bases between. This CDR3 spans 11 amino acids. The source of the sample is a study of T cells in Graves' hyperthyroidism and ophthalmopathy. Notes on the study in general: Ophthalmopathy stood apart from stable hyperthyroidism in a 13 V-J model. Before onset, ophthalmopathy was predicted by the model a median 6.5 months earlier.

The sample consisted of blood. The receptor's source is a man in his fifties or sixties with Graves' ophthalmopathy. The V call is TRBV20-1, the J call TRBJ1-1, with D possibly TRBD1 on 5 matching bases. The CDR3 region has the DNA TGCAGTGGGGACGGGCACACTGAAGCTTTCTTT. Translation gives CSGDGHTEAFF.